The 15 T cell receptor beta chains given below trace back to one sample, sequenced in a study of cytotoxic CD8 clonotypes in ibrutinib-treated CLL. The table came from immunoSEQ multiplex PCR; TCRdb's copy has only in-frame clones and leaves some out. The table lists around 250,000 clones, around three quarters of them singletons, with 15% in the top ten. This sample comprised PBMCs, obtained after 24 months of ibrutinib treatment. The receptors originated from a human donor with chronic lymphocytic leukemia.

V and J are TRBV27 and TRBJ1-1; no firm D call. V lost 0 bases and J lost 0, with 8 bases in between. The CDR3 spans 15 residues. Germline assignment: CDR1 MNHEY and CDR2 SMNVEV (reference sequence). DNA of the CDR3: TGTGCCAGCAGTTTATCCCGCAGTATGAACACTGAAGCTTTCTTT. Translation: CASSLSRSMNTEAFF.

This chain joins TRBV4-3 and TRBJ2-1; D not certain. V lost 3 bases, J lost 10 bases, and 10 bases lay in between. The CDR3 is 12 amino acids. Germline lookup yields CDR1 LGHNA and CDR2 YSLEER. In nucleotides, the CDR3 is TGCGCCAGCAGCCATGAGGTGGGGGAGCAGTTCTTC. It translates to CASSHEVGEQFF.

V usage is TRBV18 and J usage is TRBJ2-3; TRBD2 agrees at 8 bases. CDR3 length equals 15 residues. The junction had 3 bases not matched to a gene; V was cut back by 4 bases and J by 0 bases. Germline CDR1 KGHSH, CDR2 LQKENI. The CDR3 spells CASSLSSGSTDTQYF. The CDR3 nucleotides are TGTGCCAGCTCACTTTCTAGCGGGAGCACAGATACGCAGTATTTT.

This clone has a single count. The chain has TRBV25-1 and TRBJ2-3, with D maybe TRBD2 (5 bases). Trimming pared 9 bases from V and 0 bases from J, leaving 16 bases between. Germline CDR1 MGHDK, CDR2 SYGVNS. The CDR3 spans 15 residues. The CDR3 nucleotides are TGTGCCAGTAATCAGGCGGGTATTAGCACAGATACGCAGTATTTT. Protein sequence: CASNQAGISTDTQYF.

The chain carries TRBV6-5 and TRBJ1-4; D ambiguous. V shed 5 bases and J shed 9 bases, with 10 bases lying between them. This CDR3 contains 12 residues. Germline V gene sequence: CDR1 MNHEY, CDR2 SVGAGI. The DNA for the CDR3 is TGTGCCAGCAGTACCTTCGGACAAAAACTGTTTTTT. It translates to CASSTFGQKLFF.

V is TRBV29-1 and J is TRBJ2-2, with 7 bases that match TRBD2. The junction had 6 bases not matched to a gene; V was cut back by 1 base and J by 10 bases. CDR1 SQVTM and CDR2 ANQGSEA come from the germline V gene. CDR3 size: 13 residues. CDR3 in amino acids: CSVEVLAREELFF. The CDR3 region has the DNA TGCAGCGTTGAAGTACTAGCGCGAGAGGAGCTGTTTTTT.

This clone has more than one count but fewer than ten. V and J are TRBV7-2 and TRBJ1-2, with 11 bases identical to TRBD1. Germline V gene sequence: CDR1 SGHTA, CDR2 FQGNSA. The CDR3 covers 14 residues. Trimming took 5 bases from V and 12 from J; bases not matched to a gene: 11. DNA for the CDR3: TGTGCCAGCAGCCCCTTCAGGGGGACAGGGGGGAACACCTTC. This sequence encodes CASSPFRGTGGNTF.

V usage is TRBV6-4 and J usage is TRBJ2-2, with TRBD2 matching 8 bases. Germline V gene sequence: CDR1 MRHNA, CDR2 SNTAGT. The length of the CDR3 is 14 residues. V trimming: 4 bases; J trimming: 7 bases; junction bases outside the gene matches: 5. The CDR3: CASSVLAGGGELFF. In DNA form, the CDR3 reads TGTGCCAGCAGTGTGCTAGCGGGCGGCGGGGAGCTGTTTTTT.

The chain uses TRBV9 and TRBJ2-4; D might be TRBD2 (5 bases). The CDR3 is made up of 14 amino acids. V lost 6 bases and J 0 bases, leaving 10 bases between the germline ends. Germline CDR1 SGDLS, CDR2 YYNGEE. The CDR3 sequence: CASTPGLAKNIQYF. In nucleotides, the CDR3 is TGTGCCAGCACCCCCGGACTAGCCAAAAACATTCAGTACTTC.

This rearrangement joins TRBV5-1 to TRBJ1-1, with 7 bases identical to TRBD1. Germline lookup yields CDR1 SGHRS and CDR2 YFSETQ. The CDR3 sequence is 15 residues long. Trimming removed 3 bases from V and 1 base from J; junction bases left unmatched: 6. CDR3 DNA: TGCGCCAGCAGCTCCGGAAGACAGGGGAACACTGAAGCTTTCTTT. Translating gives CASSSGRQGNTEAFF. The complete variable domain, with remaining parts taken from reference TRBV5-1 and TRBJ1-1, reads KAGVTQTPRYLIKTRGQQVTLSCSPISGHRSVSWYQQTPGQGLQFLFEYFSETQRNKGNFPGRFSGRQFSNSRSEMNVSTLELGDSALYLCASSSGRQGNTEAFFGQGTRLTVV.

The gene calls are TRBV27 and TRBJ2-3, with TRBD1 matching 7 bases. The CDR3 has 15 residues. V dropped 2 bases and J dropped 3; count of bases not matched to a gene: 5. Germline V gene data show CDR1 as MNHEY and CDR2 as SMNVEV (reference sequence). CDR3: CASSLGGRGTDTQYF. The CDR3 bases are TGTGCCAGCAGTTTAGGCGGCAGGGGGACAGATACGCAGTATTTT.

V is TRBV30 and J is TRBJ1-5; 7 bases map to TRBD1. Trimming cost V 0 bases and J 4 bases; bases outside gene matches: 6. The germline gives CDR1 GTSNPN, CDR2 SVGIG (reference sequence). The CDR3 sequence is 15 residues long. CDR3 loop: CAWSVPDRKNQPQHF. CDR3 DNA: TGTGCCTGGAGTGTTCCGGACAGGAAAAATCAGCCCCAGCATTTT.

This clone was counted a few times. The V and J genes are TRBV5-6 and TRBJ1-5; D gene unclear. Germline V gene lookup returns CDR1 SGHDT and CDR2 YYEEEE. With 0 bases removed from V and 0 bases from J, the gap between germline ends came to 7 bases. This CDR3 has 15 amino acids. CDR3 nucleotides: TGTGCCAGCAGCTTGGATCAGATTAGCAATCAGCCCCAGCATTTT. Protein sequence: CASSLDQISNQPQHF.

The chain joins TRBV9 to TRBJ2-3; TRBD1 matches at 7 bases. The CDR3 spans 14 residues. CDR1 is SGDLS, CDR2 YYNGEE, per germline. The V segment lost 3 bases and the J segment 7 bases; nucleotides outside the gene matches: 8. The CDR3 region has the DNA TGTGCCAGCAGCGCACCGGGACAGAGCTATACGCAGTATTTT. The encoded protein is CASSAPGQSYTQYF.

The rearrangement uses TRBV28 and TRBJ2-1; a possible D gene is TRBD2 (7 bases). The CDR3 spans 14 residues. The V gene's germline CDR1 is MDHEN and CDR2 SYDVKM. V was trimmed by 8 bases and J by 0 bases, leaving 11 bases between them. CDR3 amino acids: CASLRGGSYNEQFF. CDR3 sequence (DNA): TGTGCCAGCCTGAGGGGGGGCTCCTACAATGAGCAGTTCTTC.